Included here is one T cell receptor beta chain sequence, with context. The antigen is unknown. In the same sample, other DNA sequences code for this CDR3. The entry originates in a study of cytomegalovirus exposure and HLA in healthy donors. Study-level findings and limits: Earlier analysis found most TCR beta V segments productive about 87% or about 30% of the time.

The PCR ran on 60 Vbeta and 13 Jbeta primers. Profiling relied on immunoSEQ multiplex PCR, and the TCRdb table lists in-frame clones only, not all of them. The profile shows about 200,000 clones, 70% to 80% of them singletons. The source material was PBMCs. The TCR originated in a woman aged 25-40 years in good health and CMV-seropositive.

In nucleotides, the CDR3 is TGCGCCAGCAGCCAGGGACAGAACTACGAGCAGTACTTC. Encoded protein: CASSQGQNYEQYF. The V call is TRBV4-3, the J call TRBJ2-7; TRBD1 agrees at 7 bases. The CDR3 is made up of 13 amino acids. Germline CDR1 reads LGHNA; CDR2 reads YSLEER. V dropped 3 bases and J dropped 3; count of bases not matched to a gene: 2.